Listed below are T cell receptor beta chains from one sample, sequenced in a study of T-cell reconstitution after alpha-beta-depleted transplantation in children. TCRdb used MiXCR to reprocess the PCR reads, holding one entry per CDR3 protein. The sample records under 750,000 distinct CDR3 sequences, 23% being singletons. This material consisted of PBMCs, mostly from graft donor cells, taken 360 days after TCRalphabeta/CD19-depleted stem cell transplant. These receptors came from a boy under two years old who had a stem cell transplant for acute myeloid leukemia, so the T cells may come from the graft donor. Each CDR3 is given with its conserved first and last residue. The D gene is left open where the match is weak. Clone sizes are given selectively: once, few, many, or a class where the clone is expanded.

length: 11; size: many; V: TRBV6-2/TRBV6-3; D: NA; J: TRBJ2-3; DNA: TGTGCCAGCAGGAATCCAGATACGCAGTATTTT; CDR3: CASRNPDTQYF
length: 15; size: few; V: TRBV5-1; D: NA; J: TRBJ2-3; DNA: TGCGCCAGCAGCCTGGGGTCGGTTAACACAGATACGCAGTATTTT; CDR3: CASSLGSVNTDTQYF
length: 17; size: many; V: TRBV4-1; D: NA; J: TRBJ1-1; DNA: TGCGCCAGCAGCCTTAGAGGAGGGGGAGGTCGGGGCACTGAAGCTTTCTTT; CDR3: CASSLRGGGGRGTEAFF
length: 14; size: few; V: TRBV18; D: NA; J: TRBJ1-5; DNA: TGTGCCAGCTCGGAGGGGATAGGCAATCAGCCCCAGCATTTT; CDR3: CASSEGIGNQPQHF
length: 13; size: few; V: TRBV18; D: NA; J: TRBJ1-5; DNA: TGTGCCAGCTCACCAGGGGGAGATCAGCCCCAGCATTTT; CDR3: CASSPGGDQPQHF
length: 16; size: many; V: TRBV14; D: TRBD2; J: TRBJ2-3; DNA: TGTGCCAGCAGCCAAGGGCCCTGGCTAGCGGAAGATACGCAGTATTTT; CDR3: CASSQGPWLAEDTQYF
length: 19; size: NA; V: TRBV11-1; D: NA; J: TRBJ2-6; DNA: TGTGCCAGCAGCTTAGGGGATCTCTCACGGGGGAAAGGGGCCAACGTCCTGACTTTC; CDR3: CASSLGDLSRGKGANVLTF
length: 13; size: NA; V: TRBV27; D: NA; J: TRBJ1-2; DNA: TGTGCCAGCAGTCATGGGACGGCTTATGGCTACACCTTC; CDR3: CASSHGTAYGYTF
length: 14; size: few; V: TRBV7-7; D: NA; J: TRBJ2-1; DNA: TGTGCCAGCAGTCTCACCGGGACGACCAATGAGCAGTTCTTC; CDR3: CASSLTGTTNEQFF
length: 15; size: NA; V: TRBV29-1; D: TRBD2; J: TRBJ2-1; DNA: TGCAGCGTTCCAGCGGGGGGCGACTCCTACAATGAGCAGTTCTTC; CDR3: CSVPAGGDSYNEQFF
length: 15; size: NA; V: TRBV14; D: NA; J: TRBJ2-1; DNA: TGTGCCAGCAGCCAAGTGAGGTGGGTCGGAAATGAGCAGTTCTTC; CDR3: CASSQVRWVGNEQFF
length: 13; size: many; V: TRBV13; D: NA; J: TRBJ1-4; DNA: TGTGCCAGCAGCTTCGGAGGTTCCGAAAAACTGTTTTTT; CDR3: CASSFGGSEKLFF
length: 12; size: NA; V: TRBV15; D: NA; J: TRBJ2-2; DNA: TGTGCCACCGGGACTGCCATCGGGGAGCTGTTTTTT; CDR3: CATGTAIGELFF
length: 14; size: few; V: TRBV20-1; D: NA; J: TRBJ2-1; DNA: TGCAGTGCTAGGGGTGGGACATTGGACAATGAGCAGTTCTTC; CDR3: CSARGGTLDNEQFF
length: 17; size: NA; V: TRBV27; D: TRBD2; J: TRBJ2-1; DNA: TGTGCCAGCAGTTTAGTGGGCGGGGGGGCGCTCTACAATGAGCAGTTCTTC; CDR3: CASSLVGGGALYNEQFF
length: 11; size: few; V: TRBV20-1; D: NA; J: TRBJ2-1; DNA: TGCAGTGCTCTCGCCGGGGATGAGCAGTTCTTC; CDR3: CSALAGDEQFF
length: 13; size: few; V: TRBV20-1; D: NA; J: TRBJ1-2; DNA: TGCAGTGCCCTCGACAGGCGGGACTATGGCTACACCTTC; CDR3: CSALDRRDYGYTF
length: 13; size: NA; V: TRBV28; D: NA; J: TRBJ2-2; DNA: TGTGCCAGCAGTTTCTTGATAACCGGGGAGCTGTTTTTT; CDR3: CASSFLITGELFF